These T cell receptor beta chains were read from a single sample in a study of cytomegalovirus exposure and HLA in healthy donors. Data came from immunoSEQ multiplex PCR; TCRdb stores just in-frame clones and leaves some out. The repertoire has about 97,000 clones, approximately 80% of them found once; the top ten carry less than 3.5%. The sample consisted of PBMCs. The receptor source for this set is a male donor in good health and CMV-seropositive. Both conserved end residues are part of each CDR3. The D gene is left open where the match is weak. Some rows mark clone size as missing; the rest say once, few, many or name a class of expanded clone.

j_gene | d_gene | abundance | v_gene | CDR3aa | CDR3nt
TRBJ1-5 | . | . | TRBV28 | CASRPGGQPQHF | TGTGCCAGCAGACCCGGGGGACAGCCCCAGCATTTT
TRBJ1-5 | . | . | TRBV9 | CASSVGVDQPQHF | TGTGCCAGCAGCGTAGGCGTCGATCAGCCCCAGCATTTT
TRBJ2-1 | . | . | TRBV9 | CASSPAGTSYNEQFF | TGTGCCAGCAGCCCGGCGGGCACCTCCTACAATGAGCAGTTCTTC
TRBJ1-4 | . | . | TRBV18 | CASSPPQSRQKLFF | TGTGCCAGCTCACCACCACAGTCCCGGCAAAAACTGTTTTTT
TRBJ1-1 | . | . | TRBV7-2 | CASSLSRNTEAFF | TGTGCCAGCAGCTTATCGCGGAACACTGAAGCTTTCTTT
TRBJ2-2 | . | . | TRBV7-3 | CASSFGTGELFF | TGTGCCAGCAGCTTCGGCACCGGGGAGCTGTTTTTT
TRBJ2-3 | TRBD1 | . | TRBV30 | CAWSRGQGTDTQYF | TGTGCCTGGAGTAGGGGACAGGGGACCGATACGCAGTATTTT
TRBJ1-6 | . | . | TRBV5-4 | CASSQGYSNNSPLHF | TGTGCCAGCAGCCAAGGTTACAGCAATAATTCACCCCTCCACTTT
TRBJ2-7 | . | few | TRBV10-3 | CAIKNSSYEQYF | TGTGCCATCAAAAACAGCTCCTACGAGCAGTACTTC
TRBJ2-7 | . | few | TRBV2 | CASSEGGGPDEQYF | TGTGCCAGCAGTGAAGGGGGGGGCCCCGACGAGCAGTACTTC
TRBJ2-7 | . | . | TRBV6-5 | CASSYSAASYEQYF | TGTGCCAGCAGTTACTCAGCGGCCTCCTACGAGCAGTACTTC
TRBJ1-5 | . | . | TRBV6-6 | CASSSPQGGSNQPQHF | TGTGCCAGCAGTTCCCCACAGGGAGGGAGCAATCAGCCCCAGCATTTT
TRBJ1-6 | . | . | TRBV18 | CASSDYGHLNSPLHF | TGTGCCAGCTCCGACTACGGGCACCTTAATTCACCCCTCCACTTT
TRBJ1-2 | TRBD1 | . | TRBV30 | CAWNRDRGDGYTF | TGTGCCTGGAACCGGGACAGGGGTGATGGCTACACCTTC
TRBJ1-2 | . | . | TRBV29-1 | CSVEATYGGGSYGYTF | TGCAGCGTTGAAGCCACTTATGGGGGAGGTAGCTATGGCTACACCTTC
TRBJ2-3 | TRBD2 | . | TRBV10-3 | CAISESLAGRGTDTQYF | TGTGCCATCAGTGAGTCGCTAGCGGGGAGGGGCACAGATACGCAGTATTTT
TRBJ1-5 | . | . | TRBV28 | CASRATGISNQPQHF | TGTGCCAGCAGAGCAACAGGGATAAGCAATCAGCCCCAGCATTTT
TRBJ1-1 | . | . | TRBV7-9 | CASNSVPMNTEAFF | TGTGCCAGCAACTCCGTCCCCATGAACACTGAAGCTTTCTTT
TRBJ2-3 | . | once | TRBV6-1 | CASSGYTASRVDTQYF | TGTGCCAGCAGTGGATATACAGCCAGCAGGGTTGATACGCAGTATTTT
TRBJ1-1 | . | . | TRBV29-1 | CSVDEGGAAEAFF | TGCAGCGTTGACGAGGGGGGGGCCGCTGAAGCTTTCTTT
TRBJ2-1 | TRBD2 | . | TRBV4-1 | CASSQVWRGARSNEQFF | TGCGCCAGCAGCCAAGTTTGGCGGGGGGCCAGGTCCAATGAGCAGTTCTTC
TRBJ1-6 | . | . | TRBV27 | CASSPEASSYNSPLHF | TGTGCCAGCAGTCCTGAGGCGAGCTCCTATAATTCACCCCTCCACTTT
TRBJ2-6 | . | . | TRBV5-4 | CASSLTQLPFLWANVLTF | TGTGCCAGCAGCTTGACGCAGTTACCTTTCCTCTGGGCCAACGTCCTGACTTTC
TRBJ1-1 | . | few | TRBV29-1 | CSVLVRLQGAFF | TGCAGCGTCCTGGTGCGGTTGCAGGGAGCTTTCTTT
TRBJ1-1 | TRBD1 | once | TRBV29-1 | CSAKQGGRGDTEAFF | TGCAGCGCGAAACAGGGGGGCAGGGGGGACACTGAAGCTTTCTTT
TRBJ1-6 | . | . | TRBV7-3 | CASSLQGEFSPLHF | TGTGCCAGCAGCTTACAGGGCGAATTTTCACCCCTCCACTTT
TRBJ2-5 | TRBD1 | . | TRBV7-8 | CASSLDRGRETQYF | TGTGCCAGCAGCTTAGACAGGGGAAGAGAGACCCAGTACTTC
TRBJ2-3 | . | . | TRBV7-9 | CASSSQGPIADTQYF | TGTGCCAGCAGCTCCCAGGGTCCTATAGCAGATACGCAGTATTTT
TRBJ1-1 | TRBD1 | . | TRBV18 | CASSTQGANTEAFF | TGTGCCAGCTCAACCCAGGGGGCGAACACTGAAGCTTTCTTT
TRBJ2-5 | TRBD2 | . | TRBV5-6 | CASSLGLAGDETQYF | TGTGCCAGCAGCTTGGGACTAGCGGGGGATGAGACCCAGTACTTC
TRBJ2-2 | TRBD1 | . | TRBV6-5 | CASSRGQGRTGELFF | TGTGCCAGCAGCAGAGGACAGGGCCGGACCGGGGAGCTGTTTTTT
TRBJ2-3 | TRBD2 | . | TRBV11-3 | CASSRGTTRDTQYF | TGTGCCAGCAGTCGAGGGACTACGAGAGATACGCAGTATTTT
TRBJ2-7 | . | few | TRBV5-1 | CASSLIRTEGTYEQYF | TGCGCCAGCAGCTTAATCCGGACAGAAGGGACCTACGAGCAGTACTTC
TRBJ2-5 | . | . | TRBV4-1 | CASSQELGSQTEETQYF | TGCGCCAGCAGCCAAGAGTTGGGCTCGCAGACGGAAGAGACCCAGTACTTC
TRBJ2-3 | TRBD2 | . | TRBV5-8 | CASSIRTLAGLTDTQYF | TGTGCCAGCAGCATACGGACACTAGCGGGCCTCACAGATACGCAGTATTTT
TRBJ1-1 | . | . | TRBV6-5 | CASSYLAGVGATEAFF | TGTGCCAGCAGTTACCTAGCCGGGGTTGGCGCCACTGAAGCTTTCTTT
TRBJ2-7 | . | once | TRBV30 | CAWSVSGPASSDFTYF | TGTGCCTGGAGTGTGTCAGGTCCGGCGTCCTCTGATTTTACTTACTTC
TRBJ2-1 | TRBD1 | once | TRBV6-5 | CASSWGQGLSDEQFF | TGTGCCAGCAGTTGGGGACAGGGTCTATCGGATGAGCAGTTCTTC
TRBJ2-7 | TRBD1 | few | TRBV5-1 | CASSWTGPSYEQYF | TGCGCCAGCAGCTGGACAGGTCCTTCCTACGAGCAGTACTTC
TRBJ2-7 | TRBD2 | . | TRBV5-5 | CASSLTSGGSYEQYF | TGTGCCAGCAGTTTGACTAGCGGGGGCTCCTACGAGCAGTACTTC
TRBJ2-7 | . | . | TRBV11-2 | CASTGGYEQYF | TGTGCCAGCACCGGGGGCTACGAGCAGTACTTC
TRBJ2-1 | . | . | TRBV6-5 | CASSYSSVRGNEQFF | TGTGCCAGCAGTTACTCGTCAGTAAGGGGCAATGAGCAGTTCTTC
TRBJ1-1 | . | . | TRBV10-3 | CAALDGDIAEAFF | TGTGCCGCCTTGGACGGGGACATCGCTGAAGCTTTCTTT
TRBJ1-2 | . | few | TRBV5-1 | CASSLVAENYGYTF | TGCGCCAGCAGCTTGGTGGCGGAGAACTATGGCTACACCTTC
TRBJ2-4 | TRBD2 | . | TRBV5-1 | CASSPGLAGGHDIQYF | TGCGCCAGCAGCCCCGGACTAGCGGGGGGGCATGACATTCAGTACTTC
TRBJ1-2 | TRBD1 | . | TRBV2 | CASRVDRVRGYTF | TGTGCCAGCAGGGTTGACAGGGTGAGGGGCTACACCTTC
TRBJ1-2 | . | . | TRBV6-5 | CASSSTGKGGYTF | TGTGCCAGCAGCAGTACAGGGAAAGGTGGCTACACCTTC
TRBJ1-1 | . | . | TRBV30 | CAWSLAGGRGLGAFF | TGTGCCTGGAGTCTTGCTGGGGGCCGGGGATTAGGAGCTTTCTTT
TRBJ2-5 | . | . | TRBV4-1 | CASSLEGVIQETQYF | TGCGCCAGCAGCCTAGAAGGGGTAATCCAAGAGACCCAGTACTTC
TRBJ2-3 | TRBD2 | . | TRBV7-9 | CASRTGLAESTDTQYF | TGTGCCAGCAGAACTGGACTAGCGGAGAGCACAGATACGCAGTATTTT
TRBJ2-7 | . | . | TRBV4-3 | CASSQDRSGQRSYEQYF | TGCGCCAGCAGCCAAGATCGGTCGGGACAACGCTCCTACGAGCAGTACTTC
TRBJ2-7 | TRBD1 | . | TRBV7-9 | CASSSGQGKAYEQYF | TGTGCCAGCAGCTCGGGACAGGGAAAGGCCTACGAGCAGTACTTC
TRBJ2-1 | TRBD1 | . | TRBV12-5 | CASGLTGAYNEQFF | TGTGCTAGTGGTTTGACAGGGGCCTACAATGAGCAGTTCTTC
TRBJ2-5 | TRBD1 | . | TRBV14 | CASSPGTAYQETQYF | TGTGCCAGCAGCCCCGGGACAGCGTACCAAGAGACCCAGTACTTC
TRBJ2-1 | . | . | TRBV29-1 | CSVKGRTSYNEQFF | TGCAGCGTTAAGGGTCGGACATCCTACAATGAGCAGTTCTTC
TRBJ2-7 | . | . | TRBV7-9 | CASSPRDDRPLEQYF | TGTGCCAGCAGCCCCCGGGACGACAGGCCCCTGGAGCAGTACTTC
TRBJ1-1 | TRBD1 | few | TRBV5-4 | CASSLDRGRTEAFF | TGTGCCAGCAGCCTCGACAGGGGTCGGACTGAAGCTTTCTTT
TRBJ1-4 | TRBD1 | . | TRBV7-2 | CASSPHAGQGHEKLFF | TGTGCCAGCAGCCCCCACGCCGGACAGGGTCACGAAAAACTGTTTTTT
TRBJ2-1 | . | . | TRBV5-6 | CASSSSGGEQFF | TGTGCCAGCAGCTCCTCGGGGGGCGAGCAGTTCTTC
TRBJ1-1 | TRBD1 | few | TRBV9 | CASSVEEAGGGEAFF | TGTGCCAGCAGCGTAGAGGAGGCAGGGGGCGGTGAAGCTTTCTTT